Presented here are 29 T cell receptor beta chains from one specimen sequenced in a study of blood T cell repertoires in COVID-19. Only in-frame clones appear in the TCRdb table, and some are missing; sequencing was by immunoSEQ multiplex PCR. The top ten hold about 6.5% of the sample, which has under 70,000 clones, more than 75% seen once. Sequenced sample: peripheral blood. The receptors were sampled from a woman aged 55-69 years with COVID-19, enrolled during active disease.

V is TRBV7-2 and J is TRBJ2-7, with D maybe TRBD2 (5 bases). This CDR3 contains 15 residues. Per the germline V gene, CDR1 is SGHTA and CDR2 is FQGNSA. The ends were cut back, 2 bases at V and 3 bases at J, with 14 bases in the middle. CDR3 sequence reads: CASSLTGSGNYEQYF. The CDR3 coding sequence is TGTGCCAGCAGCTTAACCGGAAGCGGTAACTACGAGCAGTACTTC.

This chain connects TRBV6-6 to TRBJ1-1; D is uncertain. The germline V gene encodes CDR1 MNHNY and CDR2 SVGAGI (reference sequence). The length of the CDR3 is 14 residues. The V gene lost 2 bases and the J gene lost 3 bases, with 10 bases spanning the gap. In DNA form, the CDR3 reads TGTGCCAGCAGTTACGGGCCTCGTGACACTGAAGCTTTCTTT. This translates into CASSYGPRDTEAFF.

This chain uses TRBV3-1 (or the pseudogene TRBV3-2) with TRBJ2-2, with 11 bases lining up with TRBD1. Germline lookup yields CDR1 LGHDT and CDR2 YNNKEL (reference sequence). J was trimmed by 5 bases and V by 11 bases; bases with no gene match: 1. The CDR3 is 12 amino acids. The CDR3 nucleotides are TGTGCCGGGGACAGGGGGACCGGGGAGCTGTTTTTT. Amino acids: CAGDRGTGELFF.

The genes are TRBV7-2 and TRBJ1-6, with D possibly TRBD1 on 6 matching bases. Trimming took 5 bases from V and 4 from J, leaving 12 bases between them. CDR3 length: 15 amino acids. Looked up from germline, CDR1 is SGHTA and CDR2 is FQGNSA. CDR3 in DNA: TGTGCCAGCAGCAACCCCACAGGGTATAATTCACCCCTCCACTTT. It specifies CASSNPTGYNSPLHF.

This clone was found once. The chain uses TRBV6-2 or TRBV6-3 and TRBJ2-7; D perhaps matches TRBD1 (5 bases). V was pared by 6 bases and J by 0 bases, with 15 bases between. This CDR3 has 15 amino acids. Germline V gene lookup returns CDR1 MNHEY and CDR2 SVGEGT. CDR3 region: CASSKPRQSSYEQYF. The CDR3 DNA reads as TGTGCCAGCAGCAAACCCCGACAGAGCTCCTACGAGCAGTACTTC.

This clone was found once. The germline gene is not matched at one end of the junction; a read error may be the cause. The chain joins TRBV4-2 to TRBJ1-6; D not certain. The CDR3 runs to 15 residues. The germline gives CDR1 LGHNA, CDR2 YNFKEQ. The CDR3 bases are TGTGCCAGCAGCCAAGATCCCGTCAATCTTTCGAGCACCTACTTT. Encoded protein: CASSQDPVNLSSTYF.

The V call is TRBV2, the J call TRBJ1-3; TRBD1 agrees at 9 bases. The junction had 8 bases not matched to a gene; V was cut back by 7 bases and J by 4 bases. Germline lookup yields CDR1 SNHLY and CDR2 FYNNEI. The CDR3 has 15 amino acids. The CDR3 DNA is TGTGCCAGCACCATCCGGGACAGGGAGGGAAACACCATATATTTT. Amino acids: CASTIRDREGNTIYF.

The chain has TRBV3-1 (or the pseudogene TRBV3-2) and TRBJ2-7; no definite D call. The CDR3 has 13 residues. Per germline, CDR1 LGHDT and CDR2 YNNKEL (reference sequence). Trimming stripped 3 bases from V and 2 bases from J, with 8 bases between. The CDR3 DNA reads TGTGCCAGCAGCCATCCAGTGACCTACGAGCAGTACTTC. It yields the protein CASSHPVTYEQYF.

V usage is TRBV13 and J usage is TRBJ1-6; unclear D gene. The germline V and J ends were trimmed by 5 bases and 9 bases, with 14 bases remaining between them. The CDR3 length is 14 residues. Germline CDR1 PRHDT, CDR2 FYEKMQ (reference sequence). CDR3 bases: TGTGCCAGCAGCGTGGGCCAAGTGGGTTCACCCCTCCACTTT. Translating gives CASSVGQVGSPLHF.

CDR3 DNA: TGTGCCAGCAGCGCCGGACAGGGGTGGGCTGAAGCTTTCTTT. It codes for CASSAGQGWAEAFF. V is TRBV7-9 and J is TRBJ1-1, with 9 bases lining up with TRBD1. The CDR3 runs 14 residues. CDR1 is SEHNR, CDR2 FQNEAQ, per germline (reference sequence). J was trimmed by 6 bases and V by 5 bases; bases with no gene match: 7.

This clone was seen only once. The V gene is TRBV11-2, the J gene TRBJ1-2; D uncertain. CDR1 is SGHAT, CDR2 FQNNGV, per germline. The V gene lost 4 bases and the J gene lost 8 bases, with 14 bases spanning the gap. The CDR3 contains 13 residues. The CDR3 DNA reads as TGTGCCAGCAGCTACCGGGTCTCGAAGGGCTACACCTTC. As protein: CASSYRVSKGYTF.

This clone was observed once. This chain uses TRBV7-6 with TRBJ1-1; no clear D gene. V was clipped by 1 base and J by 5 bases, with 14 bases between them. The CDR3 extends over 15 amino acids. Germline loops: CDR1 SGHVS, CDR2 FNYEAQ. The CDR3 is CASSLGLSPGTEAFF. The DNA for the CDR3 is TGTGCCAGCAGCTTAGGTTTAAGCCCGGGGACTGAAGCTTTCTTT.

The chain employs TRBV7-9 and TRBJ1-4; 7 positions match TRBD1. CDR1 is SEHNR, CDR2 FQNEAQ, per germline (reference sequence). The CDR3 covers 16 residues. Trimming took 1 base from V and 11 from J; bases not matched to a gene: 13. The CDR3 coding sequence is TGTGCCAGCAGCTTAGAAACAAGGGGACAGTCGTGGAAACTGTTTTTT. Amino acid sequence: CASSLETRGQSWKLFF.

This clone has only a few counts. The chain employs TRBV4-2 and TRBJ2-2; TRBD1 matches at 8 bases. This CDR3 region has 17 residues. V lost 2 bases to trimming and J lost 2 bases; unmatched junction nucleotides: 7. Germline CDR1 reads LGHNA; CDR2 reads YNFKEQ. The CDR3 DNA is TGTGCCAGCAGCCAACTCCCACAGGGGGTAAACACCGGGGAGCTGTTTTTT. Residues: CASSQLPQGVNTGELFF.

This clone appeared a single time. The chain recombines TRBV10-3 with TRBJ2-7; D is unresolved. Trimming pared 4 bases from V and 2 bases from J, leaving 12 bases between. This CDR3 is built from 14 residues. The germline V gene has CDR1 ENHRY and CDR2 SYGVKD. CDR3 protein: CAISGHREPYEQYF. The CDR3 DNA is TGTGCCATCAGTGGTCACCGAGAACCCTACGAGCAGTACTTC.

The chain carries TRBV7-2 and TRBJ2-1, with TRBD2 matching 8 bases. The V gene end was trimmed by 5 bases and the J gene end by 1 base; junction bases not matched to a gene: 7. Germline CDR1 is SGHTA and CDR2 is FQGNSA. This CDR3 comprises 16 residues. The chain's CDR3 is CASSRQSGSSYNEQFF. The CDR3 nucleotides read TGTGCCAGCAGCAGGCAAAGCGGGAGTTCCTACAATGAGCAGTTCTTC. The full variable domain, in which reference TRBV7-2 and TRBJ2-1 provide the parts outside the CDR3, is GAGVSQSPSNKVTEKGKDVELRCDPISGHTALYWYRQSLGQGLEFLIYFQGNSAPDKSGLPSDRFSAERTGGSVSTLTIQRTQQEDSAVYLCASSRQSGSSYNEQFFGPGTRLTVL.

With respect to this clone: In the same sample, other DNA sequences code for this CDR3. This chain uses TRBV19 with TRBJ2-5, with 8 bases lining up with TRBD2. Germline V CDR1 and CDR2: LNHDA, SQIVND (reference sequence). The junction had 13 bases not matched to a gene; V was cut back by 3 bases and J by 10 bases. CDR3 length: 15 residues. The CDR3 reads CASSIRGTSGLSQYF. The CDR3 DNA is TGTGCCAGTAGTATCAGAGGGACTAGTGGACTCAGCCAGTACTTC.

The chain is built from TRBV5-4 and TRBJ1-2; perhaps TRBD1 as D (6 bases). The CDR3 has 16 amino acids. Germline V gene data show CDR1 as SGHNT and CDR2 as YYREEE (reference sequence). V lost 0 bases, J lost 1 base, and 13 bases lay in between. This chain's CDR3 is CASSLDWGPSNYGYTF. The CDR3 DNA reads TGTGCCAGCAGCTTGGATTGGGGGCCCAGTAACTATGGCTACACCTTC.

A note on this clone: Additional DNA sequences in this sample encode the identical CDR3. The rearrangement joins TRBV3-1 (or the pseudogene TRBV3-2) to TRBJ2-7; 14 nucleotides match TRBD2. The CDR3 is made up of 21 amino acids. With 4 bases clipped from V and 0 bases from J, the junction kept 17 bases outside the gene matches. The V gene's germline CDR1 is LGHDT and CDR2 YNNKEL (reference sequence). CDR3 amino acids: CASSPRTSGGTGKWSSYEQYF. CDR3 coding DNA: TGTGCCAGCAGCCCTAGGACTAGCGGGGGGACAGGGAAGTGGAGCTCCTACGAGCAGTACTTC.

This clone was observed once. This chain connects TRBV6-1 to TRBJ2-3; the D gene is possibly TRBD2 (5 bases). This CDR3 is built from 20 residues. V lost 0 bases to trimming and J lost 4 bases, with 26 bases between them. Germline loops: CDR1 MNHNS, CDR2 SASEGT. DNA of the CDR3: TGTGCCAGCAGTGAAGCGCAAATGGGAGCCCTAGGGATGAGGGCAGATACGCAGTATTTT. It specifies CASSEAQMGALGMRADTQYF.

The gene calls are TRBV19 and TRBJ2-7, with TRBD1 as a possible D gene (5 bases). With 5 bases removed from V and 2 bases from J, the gap between germline ends came to 16 bases. Germline V gene data show CDR1 as LNHDA and CDR2 as SQIVND (reference sequence). CDR3 length equals 15 residues. The CDR3, as DNA: TGTGCCAGTAGTTATCCAGGACATGGGACCTACGAGCAGTACTTC. Residues: CASSYPGHGTYEQYF. The whole variable domain, remainder taken from reference TRBV19 and TRBJ2-7, is DGGITQSPKYLFRKEGQNVTLSCEQNLNHDAMYWYRQDPGQGLRLIYYSQIVNDFQKGDIAEGYSVSREKKESFPLTVTSAQKNPTAFYLCASSYPGHGTYEQYFGPGTRLTVT.

The chain carries TRBV3-1 (or the pseudogene TRBV3-2) and TRBJ1-4, with D maybe TRBD1 (6 bases). The CDR3 spans 15 residues. The V gene lost 3 bases and the J gene lost 10 bases, with 18 bases spanning the gap. The germline gives CDR1 LGHDT, CDR2 YNNKEL (reference sequence). CDR3 nucleotide sequence: TGTGCCAGCAGCCAGACTCAGGGGCCCCCCGCAAAACTGTTTTTT. Translated: CASSQTQGPPAKLFF.

The chain is built from TRBV7-8 and TRBJ2-3, with a tentative D call TRBD1 (5 bases). The CDR3 has 15 amino acids. CDR1 is SGHVS, CDR2 FQNEAQ, per germline. Trimming took off 3 bases at V and 4 bases at J, with 14 bases between the two ends. The CDR3 sequence: CASSFQGFSADTQYF. The DNA of the CDR3 is TGTGCCAGCAGCTTCCAGGGTTTTAGTGCAGATACGCAGTATTTT.

This rearrangement joins TRBV4-1 to TRBJ2-7, with D unclear. Germline V gene data show CDR1 as MGHRA and CDR2 as YSYEKL. Trimming removed 0 bases from V and 3 bases from J, with 9 bases in between. The length of the CDR3 is 14 residues. CDR3 DNA: TGCGCCAGCAGCCAAGAGCGACTCGTCTACGAGCAGTACTTC. Translation: CASSQERLVYEQYF.

CDR3 sequence reads: CASYPSGRANEQFF. For the CDR3, the DNA is TGTGCCAGCTATCCTAGCGGGAGGGCCAATGAGCAGTTCTTC. The genes are TRBV27 and TRBJ2-1; 12 positions match TRBD2. The junction had 5 bases not matched to a gene; V was cut back by 8 bases and J by 6 bases. Per the germline V gene, CDR1 is MNHEY and CDR2 is SMNVEV (reference sequence). This CDR3 has 14 residues.

The CDR3: CASSMGGSGTQYF. Written as DNA, the CDR3 is TGTGCCAGTAGTATGGGCGGGAGTGGCACGCAGTATTTT. The chain has TRBV19 and TRBJ2-3, with 7 nucleotides matching TRBD2. The CDR3 covers 13 residues. After removal of 3 bases from V and 9 bases from J, the junction contained 6 bases not matched to a gene. CDR1 is LNHDA and CDR2 is SQIVND in the germline V gene (reference sequence).

The rearrangement joins TRBV24-1 to TRBJ1-2; D ambiguous. The germline V and J ends were trimmed by 3 bases and 8 bases, with 15 bases remaining between them. Germline assignment: CDR1 KGHDR and CDR2 SFDVKD. This CDR3 contains 14 residues. Written as DNA, the CDR3 is TGTGCCACCAGTGATCCGCACTTAGCCGGCGGCTACACCTTC. Its translation is CATSDPHLAGGYTF.

The chain employs TRBV19 and TRBJ2-3, with TRBD2 matching 11 bases. The germline V gene encodes CDR1 LNHDA and CDR2 SQIVND (reference sequence). This CDR3 contains 17 residues. Losses at the gene ends were 10 bases for V and 6 bases for J; bases not matched to a gene: 18. The CDR3 DNA reads as TGTGCCACCTCGATAGGGAGTAGCGGGAGGGTAGGGGATACGCAGTATTTT. This translates into CATSIGSSGRVGDTQYF.

The chain links TRBV7-9 to TRBJ2-6, with 7 bases matching TRBD2. Germline V CDR1 and CDR2: SEHNR, FQNEAQ (reference sequence). After removal of 1 base from V and 2 bases from J, the junction contained 5 bases not matched to a gene. The CDR3 spans 17 residues. The CDR3 loop reads CASSLGRGLTGANVLTF. DNA of the CDR3: TGTGCCAGCAGCTTAGGAAGGGGACTAACTGGGGCCAACGTCCTGACTTTC.